This record concerns one T cell receptor (beta chain) sequence. Per germline, CDR1 SGHVS and CDR2 FQNEAQ. The CDR3 is made up of 16 amino acids. V was pared by 1 base and J by 0 bases, with 10 bases between. The data are from a study of blood T cell repertoires in COVID-19. Study-level background: Samples of COVID-19 (acute and convalescent) were obtained from the United States, Italy and Spain. T cells, B-cell-depleted T cells, or PBMCs supplied cDNA or gDNA.

Original analysis: Reference gene primers were amplified, and this amplification served to estimate nucleated cell counts. Libraries were prepared by immunoSEQ multiplex PCR; TCRdb keeps only in-frame clonotypes and omits some of them. V and J calls and clone size are given by that table; D and trimming were obtained from the DNA. The sample has tens of thousands of clones, about nine tenths seen once. This TCR was recovered from a woman aged 65 to 85 with acute or convalescent COVID-19. The V gene is TRBV7-8, the J gene TRBJ1-5, with D hard to call. The sequenced sample consisted of peripheral blood. In DNA form, the CDR3 reads TGTGCCAGCAGCTTAGGAGCGTTCAATAGCAATCAGCCCCAGCATTTT. This sequence encodes CASSLGAFNSNQPQHF. The whole variable domain, filled in from reference TRBV7-8 and TRBJ1-5, reads GAGVSQSPRYKVAKRGQDVALRCDPISGHVSLFWYQQALGQGPEFLTYFQNEAQLDKSGLPSDRFFAERPEGSVSTLKIQRTQQEDSAVYLCASSLGAFNSNQPQHFGDGTRLSIL.